The sample holds many counts of the clone carrying this T cell receptor beta chain. Its cognate antigen is unknown. The sample originates from a study of T-cell reconstitution after alpha-beta-depleted transplantation in children. Findings of the study overall: Several hundred expanded graft clones reportedly gave rise to the alpha-beta T cells present about two months after transplant. The authors attributed T-cell counts and diversity one year after transplant mostly to newly produced T cells.

TCRbeta library preparation incorporated unique molecular identifiers. One entry per CDR3 protein, called by TCRdb with MiXCR from the PCR reads. This table has 200,000 to 250,000 distinct CDR3 sequences, roughly 7.7% appearing once. Germline values: CDR1 SGHRS, CDR2 YFSETQ. The CDR3 has 17 residues. V lost 2 bases, J lost 5 bases, and 23 bases lay in between. This rearrangement joins TRBV5-1 to TRBJ2-7; possible D gene TRBD1, 6 bases. The sequence derives from a male patient between 10 and 17 years old who had a stem cell transplant for acute lymphoblastic leukemia, so the T cells may come from the graft donor. Specimen: PBMCs, mostly from graft donor cells, collected 180 days after TCRalphabeta/CD19-depleted stem cell transplant. The CDR3: CASSFPSTGLTRNEQYF. In DNA form, the CDR3 reads TGCGCCAGCAGCTTTCCCTCGACAGGCCTAACTAGAAACGAGCAGTACTTC. Filled out from reference TRBV5-1 and TRBJ2-7, the complete variable domain reads KAGVTQTPRYLIKTRGQQVTLSCSPISGHRSVSWYQQTPGQGLQFLFEYFSETQRNKGNFPGRFSGRQFSNSRSEMNVSTLELGDSALYLCASSFPSTGLTRNEQYFGPGTRLTVT.